The sequence of this TCR beta chain was determined in a study of cytomegalovirus exposure and HLA in healthy donors. The study's findings and limits: That first-cohort TCR clusters tended to co-occur in the roughly 130 validation repertoires was found in a later analysis. The study flagged 150 to 200 TCR beta chains as cytomegalovirus-associated.

Per germline, CDR1 MNHNY and CDR2 SVGAGI (reference sequence). This CDR3 spans 14 amino acids. Between the trimmed V and J ends, which lost 5 bases and 7 bases, there was a span of 14 bases. Some clones are missing from TCRdb's copy, which holds only in-frame ones; the method was immunoSEQ multiplex PCR. The sample shows 130,000 to 150,000 clones, roughly nine tenths of them seen only once. As concerns this clone: What it binds is not known.

Sequencing was done on a sample of PBMCs. The receptor's source is a man aged 18-30 years in good health and CMV-seronegative. The chain has TRBV6-6 and TRBJ1-4, with D maybe TRBD1 (6 bases). The CDR3 spells CASSNSGEGEKLFF. CDR3 nucleotides: TGTGCCAGCAGTAATTCAGGGGAGGGTGAAAAACTGTTTTTT.